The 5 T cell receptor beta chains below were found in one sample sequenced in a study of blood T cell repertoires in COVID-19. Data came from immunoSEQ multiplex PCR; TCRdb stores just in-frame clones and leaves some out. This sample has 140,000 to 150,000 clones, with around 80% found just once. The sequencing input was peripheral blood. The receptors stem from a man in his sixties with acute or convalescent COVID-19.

The CDR3 spells CASQRIAGGNNEQFF. DNA for the CDR3: TGTGCCAGCCAAAGGATAGCGGGAGGGAACAATGAGCAGTTCTTC. The chain recombines TRBV28 with TRBJ2-1; TRBD2 matches 11 bases. This CDR3 has 15 amino acids. The junction had 8 bases not matched to a gene; V was cut back by 8 bases and J by 5 bases. Germline V gives CDR1 MDHEN, CDR2 SYDVKM. Full variable domain (missing parts from reference TRBV28 and TRBJ2-1): DVKVTQSSRYLVKRTGEKVFLECVQDMDHENMFWYRQDPGLGLRLIYFSYDVKMKEKGDIPEGYSVSREKKERFSLILESASTNQTSMYLCASQRIAGGNNEQFFGPGTRLTVL.

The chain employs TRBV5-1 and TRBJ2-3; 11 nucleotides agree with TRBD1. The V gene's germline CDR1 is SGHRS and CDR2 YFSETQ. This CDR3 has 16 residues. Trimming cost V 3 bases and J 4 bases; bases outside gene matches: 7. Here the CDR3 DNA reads TGCGCCAGCAGCTCGCTGGGGACAGGGGGTGCAGATACGCAGTATTTT. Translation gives CASSSLGTGGADTQYF.

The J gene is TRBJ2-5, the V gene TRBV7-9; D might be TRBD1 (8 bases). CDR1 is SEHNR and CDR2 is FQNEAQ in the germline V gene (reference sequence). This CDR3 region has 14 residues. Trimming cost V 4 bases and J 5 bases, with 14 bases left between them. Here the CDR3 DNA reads TGTGCCAGCAGCTGGACAGGGCGGGGGGAGACCCAGTACTTC. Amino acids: CASSWTGRGETQYF.

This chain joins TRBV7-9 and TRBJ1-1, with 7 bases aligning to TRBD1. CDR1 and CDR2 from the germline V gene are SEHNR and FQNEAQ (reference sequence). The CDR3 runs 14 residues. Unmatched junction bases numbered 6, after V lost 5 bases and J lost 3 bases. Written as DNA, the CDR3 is TGTGCCAGCAGCGCCCGACAGGGAGACACTGAAGCTTTCTTT. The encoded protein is CASSARQGDTEAFF.

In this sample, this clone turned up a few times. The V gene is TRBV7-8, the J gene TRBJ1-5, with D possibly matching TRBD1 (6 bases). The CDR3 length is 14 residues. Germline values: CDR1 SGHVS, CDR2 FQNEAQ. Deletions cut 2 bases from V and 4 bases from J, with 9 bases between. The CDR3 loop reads CASSLLTGNQPQHF. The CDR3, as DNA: TGTGCCAGCAGCTTACTTACAGGGAATCAGCCCCAGCATTTT.